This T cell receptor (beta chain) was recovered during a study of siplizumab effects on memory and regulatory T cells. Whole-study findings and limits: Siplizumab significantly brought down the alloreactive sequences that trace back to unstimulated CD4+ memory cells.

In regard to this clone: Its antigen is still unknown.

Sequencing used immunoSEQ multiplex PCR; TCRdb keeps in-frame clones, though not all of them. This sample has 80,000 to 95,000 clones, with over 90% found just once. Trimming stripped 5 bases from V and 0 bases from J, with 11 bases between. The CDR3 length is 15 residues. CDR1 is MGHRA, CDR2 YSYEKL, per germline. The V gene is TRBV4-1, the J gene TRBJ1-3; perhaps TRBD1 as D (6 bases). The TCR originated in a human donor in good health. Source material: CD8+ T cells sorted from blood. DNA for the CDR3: TGCGCCAGCAGCGCCCGACAGGACTCTGGAAACACCATATATTTT. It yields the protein CASSARQDSGNTIYF.